Listed below are T cell receptor beta chains from one sample, sequenced in a study of T-cell reconstitution after alpha-beta-depleted transplantation in children. A single record per CDR3 protein comes from TCRdb applying MiXCR to the PCR reads. Seen here are some 250,000 distinct CDR3 sequences, around 11% observed once, and the top ten hold about 2.6%. The sequencing here drew on PBMCs from the stem cell graft donor, taken from the stem cell graft. The origin of the receptors is a human donor who donated a stem cell graft to a child with acute lymphoblastic leukemia. Both conserved end residues are part of each CDR3. A D gene is named only where the DNA matches it firmly. A row's size may be missing; if present it is once, few, many or a size class.

-,many,TRBJ1-5,TRBV19,12,TGTGCCAGTAGTAGGGATTGGGGGAGTTGGTATTTT,CASSRDWGSWYF
TRBD1,-,TRBJ2-7,TRBV7-2,15,TGTGCCAGCAGCCTCCCGACAGGGAAGCACTACGAGCAGTACTTC,CASSLPTGKHYEQYF
TRBD1,-,TRBJ1-2,TRBV10-3,18,TGTGCCATCAGTTTGCCGACAGGGGCTCTTGTGGGGAACTATGGCTACACCTTC,CAISLPTGALVGNYGYTF
-,few,TRBJ2-7,TRBV25-1,12,TGTGCCAGCGAGGGGTCCGGCTACGAGCAGTACTTC,CASEGSGYEQYF
TRBD2,many,TRBJ2-1,TRBV5-1,15,TGCGCCAGCAGCTTGGATGGGACTAGCGTCGATGAGCAGTTCTTC,CASSLDGTSVDEQFF
-,-,TRBJ2-7,TRBV12-3/TRBV12-4,15,TGTGCCAGCAGTTTAGGGGGTCCGAGGTCCTACGAGCAGTACTTC,CASSLGGPRSYEQYF
TRBD2,many,TRBJ2-7,TRBV20-1,15,TGCAGTGCTAAAATAAGCGGGAGGTATTACTACGAGCAGTACTTC,CSAKISGRYYYEQYF
TRBD2,many,TRBJ2-7,TRBV20-1,13,TGCAGTGCTAACCGGGAGGGTAGCCACGAGCAGTACTTC,CSANREGSHEQYF
TRBD1,many,TRBJ1-1,TRBV7-9,15,TGTGCCAGCAGCGGGACCTACAGGGGGCACACTGAAGCTTTCTTT,CASSGTYRGHTEAFF
-,few,TRBJ2-2,TRBV23-1,13,TGCGCCAGCCCCAGGGGGGACACCGGGGAGCTGTTTTTT,CASPRGDTGELFF
-,-,TRBJ2-2,TRBV5-5,15,TGTGCCAGCACCTTGAAAACGAGTCCCACCGGGGAGCTGTTTTTT,CASTLKTSPTGELFF
-,many,TRBJ1-5,TRBV12-3/TRBV12-4,11,TGTGCCAGCAGATCGACAGGCACCCAGCATTTT,CASRSTGTQHF
-,many,TRBJ1-2,TRBV5-5,15,TGTGCCAGCAGCTGGGGGGCCAGGAAAGGCTATGGCTACACCTTC,CASSWGARKGYGYTF
-,many,TRBJ2-4,TRBV4-3,13,TGCGCCAGCAGCCAAGACATTAAAAACATTCAGTACTTC,CASSQDIKNIQYF